Shown below are 8 T cell receptor beta chains from a single sample sequenced in a study of cytomegalovirus exposure and HLA in healthy donors (dated 2017 in TCRdb). The library was made by the immunoSEQ multiplex PCR assay. For the multiplex PCR, a mixture combining 60 forward primers for TCR Vbeta segments and 13 reverse primers for TCR Jbeta segments was used. The immuneACCESS repertoire file appears here via TCRdb, limited to in-frame rearrangements. These files lack a portion of the clones; in checked studies, under half of the deficit traces to unresolved V genes, and the cause of the others is not known. The sample table lists around 140,000 clones, roughly 85% of them with a count of one. The ten largest clones take up approximately 1.4% of the sample. Sequences were obtained from PBMCs. The receptors come from a man aged 40-55 years in good health and CMV-seronegative.

CDR3 sequence reads: CASSPPLGGGNEQYF. The DNA of the CDR3 is TGCGCCAGCAGCCCTCCGTTGGGAGGCGGGAATGAGCAGTACTTC. This sequence joins TRBV5-1 and TRBJ2-7, with TRBD2 as a possible D gene (6 bases). The germline V gene has CDR1 SGHRS and CDR2 YFSETQ. The CDR3 consists of 15 residues. V was cut by 4 bases and J by 7 bases, with 21 bases left in between.

V usage is TRBV15 and J usage is TRBJ2-2, with 9 bases matching TRBD1. This CDR3 is built from 15 residues. Losses at the gene ends were 1 base for V and 4 bases for J; bases not matched to a gene: 1. Germline assignment: CDR1 LNHNV and CDR2 YYDKDF (reference sequence). CDR3 region: CATSRATGGTGELFF. In DNA, the CDR3 is TGTGCCACCAGCAGAGCGACAGGGGGCACCGGGGAGCTGTTTTTT.

This clone was picked up one time. The chain combines TRBV25-1 with TRBJ2-5; 7 nucleotides line up with TRBD1. This CDR3 comprises 15 residues. Trimming took 4 bases from V and 3 from J; bases not matched to a gene: 8. Germline loops: CDR1 MGHDK, CDR2 SYGVNS. The CDR3 DNA reads TGTGCCAGCAGTGTGAGACAGGGACGGAAAGAGACCCAGTACTTC. As protein: CASSVRQGRKETQYF.

V gene TRBV7-3 combines with J gene TRBJ2-1; D unclear. The CDR3 extends over 15 amino acids. Germline assignment: CDR1 SGHTA and CDR2 FQGTGA. The ends were cut back, 5 bases at V and 4 bases at J, with 15 bases in the middle. CDR3: CASSPHDSPYNEQFF. CDR3 DNA: TGTGCCAGCAGCCCACATGACTCCCCGTACAATGAGCAGTTCTTC. The variable domain in full, with the rest retrieved from reference TRBV7-3 and TRBJ2-1, is GAGVSQTPSNKVTEKGKYVELRCDPISGHTALYWYRQSLGQGPEFLIYFQGTGAADDSGLPNDRFFAVRPEGSVSTLKIQRTERGDSAVYLCASSPHDSPYNEQFFGPGTRLTVL.

The sample holds one count of this clone. The chain couples TRBV6-5 to TRBJ2-2; TRBD1 aligns across 7 bases. This CDR3 comprises 15 residues. The germline V gene has CDR1 MNHEY and CDR2 SVGAGI. V was clipped by 4 bases and J by 2 bases; unmatched bases: 4. The DNA for the CDR3 is TGTGCCAGCAGTTCCAGACAGGGTAACACCGGGGAGCTGTTTTTT. Translating it yields CASSSRQGNTGELFF.

The chain couples TRBV5-4 to TRBJ2-7, with D maybe TRBD2 (5 bases). CDR3 length: 13 residues. Germline CDR1 and CDR2: SGHNT and YYREEE (reference sequence). Trimming took 4 bases from V and 7 from J, leaving 15 bases between them. Here the CDR3 reads CASSMDLRREQYF. The DNA for the CDR3 is TGTGCCAGCAGCATGGACCTTCGGAGGGAGCAGTACTTC.

This rearrangement joins TRBV12-1 to TRBJ2-7; the D call of TRBD2 is as the table states it, not checked on the DNA. TRBV12-1 is shown as a pseudogene. This CDR3 comprises 19 residues. CDR3 loop: CASSFAELTGRAGDYEQYF. The CDR3 DNA sequence: TGTGCCAGCAGCTTTGCCGAATTGACGGGACGCGCGGGAGACTACGAGCAGTACTTC.

This clone was seen just once. The rearrangement uses TRBV5-6 and TRBJ2-7; TRBD1 agrees at 10 bases. Germline values: CDR1 SGHDT, CDR2 YYEEEE. V dropped 4 bases and J dropped 4; count of bases not matched to a gene: 11. The CDR3 consists of 16 residues. CDR3 in amino acids: CASSRAPGQGMYEQYF. In DNA form, the CDR3 reads TGTGCCAGCAGCAGGGCTCCGGGACAGGGGATGTACGAGCAGTACTTC.